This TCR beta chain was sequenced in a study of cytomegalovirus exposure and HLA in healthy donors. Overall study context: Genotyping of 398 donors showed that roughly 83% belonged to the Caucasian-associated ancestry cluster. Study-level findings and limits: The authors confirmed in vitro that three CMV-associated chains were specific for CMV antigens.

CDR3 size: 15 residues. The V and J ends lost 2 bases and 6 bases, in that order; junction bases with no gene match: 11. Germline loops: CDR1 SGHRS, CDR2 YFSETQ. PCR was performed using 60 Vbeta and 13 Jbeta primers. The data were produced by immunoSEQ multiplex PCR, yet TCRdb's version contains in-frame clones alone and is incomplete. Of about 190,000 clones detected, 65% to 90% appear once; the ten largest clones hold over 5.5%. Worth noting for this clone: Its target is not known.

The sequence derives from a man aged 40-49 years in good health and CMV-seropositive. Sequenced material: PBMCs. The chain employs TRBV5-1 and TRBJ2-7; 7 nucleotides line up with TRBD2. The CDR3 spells CASSFSWGGEGEQYF. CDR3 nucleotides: TGCGCCAGCAGCTTTTCGTGGGGAGGGGAAGGCGAGCAGTACTTC.